The rows below give T cell receptor beta chains drawn from one sample of a study of early T cells in non-severe SARS-CoV-2 infection. TCRdb re-called the 5' RACE reads through MiXCR, storing one row per CDR3 protein. The sample records fewer than 30,000 distinct CDR3 sequences, roughly 5% being singletons. Sequenced input: whole blood. All receptors come from an adult who was a healthcare worker with PCR-confirmed SARS-CoV-2 infection or an uninfected control (not recorded which). Both conserved end residues are part of each CDR3. Each record gives: clone size, V gene, J gene, D gene, CDR3 DNA, CDR3 protein. The D gene is left open where the match is weak. Clone size is shown for a subset of rows, as once, few, many or a class of expanded clone.

many	TRBV19	TRBJ2-3	-	TGTGCCAGTAGTATCGGGAGATGGGGGGGCACAGATACGCAGTATTTT	CASSIGRWGGTDTQYF
many	TRBV30	TRBJ2-1	TRBD2	TGTGCCTGGAGCGGGACTAGCGGGAGGAGGGGTGAGCAGTTCTTC	CAWSGTSGRRGEQFF
many	TRBV27	TRBJ1-1	-	TGTGCCAGCAGTTTACGGCAGACGAACACTGAAGCTTTCTTT	CASSLRQTNTEAFF
few	TRBV18	TRBJ1-2	-	TGTGCCAGCTCACCACGAGGCGGCGGGCAGGGCGAAAACTATGGCTACACCTTC	CASSPRGGGQGENYGYTF
few	TRBV27	TRBJ2-7	-	TGTGCCAGCACCTCAAGCGGGCCCGAAGACTACGAGCAGTACTTC	CASTSSGPEDYEQYF
-	TRBV5-1	TRBJ2-7	TRBD2	TGCGCCAGCAGCTTGAGGCGGGAGAAGACCTACGAGCAGTACTTC	CASSLRREKTYEQYF
many	TRBV20-1	TRBJ2-5	TRBD2	TGCAGTGCTAGGGGTGTAGCGGGGAGACTACAAGAGACCCAGTACTTC	CSARGVAGRLQETQYF
few	TRBV6-6	TRBJ2-2	-	TGTGCCAGCAGTTACTCGAAGGGGACCGGGGAGCTGTTTTTT	CASSYSKGTGELFF
many	TRBV20-1	TRBJ1-5	TRBD1	TGCAGTGCTAAACTCGGGACAGAAAATCAGCCCCAGCATTTT	CSAKLGTENQPQHF
many	TRBV12-3/TRBV12-4	TRBJ1-1	-	TGTGCCAGCAGTTTAAGGAACACTGAAGCTTTCTTT	CASSLRNTEAFF
many	TRBV28	TRBJ2-7	TRBD1	TGTGCCAGCAGTTTAGGGACAGGGCACGAGCAGTACTTC	CASSLGTGHEQYF
many	TRBV18	TRBJ1-3	-	TGTGCCAGCTCACCACCTGCAGGCTCTGGAAACACCATATATTTT	CASSPPAGSGNTIYF
many	TRBV19	TRBJ2-1	TRBD2	TGTGCCAGTAGAGCCCGGGGAGCGGGAGGCAATGAGCAGTTCTTC	CASRARGAGGNEQFF
many	TRBV4-3	TRBJ2-5	-	TGCGCCAGCAGCCTCCACGGGGGAGAGACCCAGTACTTC	CASSLHGGETQYF
many	TRBV28	TRBJ2-3	-	TGTGCCAGCAGTTTTACTGGGCAGGAGTACACAGATACGCAGTATTTT	CASSFTGQEYTDTQYF
medium-sized	TRBV27	TRBJ2-1	-	TGTGCCAGCAGCTCACAGGGTAGAGGCTACAATGAGCAGTTCTTC	CASSSQGRGYNEQFF
-	TRBV20-1	TRBJ2-7	-	TGCAGTGCTAGGGCGAGGCGGGGCGAGCAGTACTTC	CSARARRGEQYF
many	TRBV6-2/TRBV6-3	TRBJ2-7	TRBD1	TGTGCCAGCACTTCGGAAGGGGGCTTTTACGCCTACGAGCAGTACTTC	CASTSEGGFYAYEQYF
many	TRBV7-9	TRBJ2-7	-	TGTGCCAGCAGCCGGTATGGGGAGCAGTACTTC	CASSRYGEQYF
-	TRBV2	TRBJ2-7	-	TGTGCCAGCACCACGACACGCTACGAGCAGTACTTC	CASTTTRYEQYF
-	TRBV13	TRBJ2-1	-	TGTGCCAGCAGCTTAAGGGACTCTCCCTACAATGAGCAGTTCTTC	CASSLRDSPYNEQFF
medium-sized	TRBV29-1	TRBJ2-7	TRBD2	TGCAGCGCTACCCTAGCGGACACCTACGAGCAGTACTTC	CSATLADTYEQYF